Listed here are 5 T cell receptor beta chains from one sample, sequenced in a study of cytomegalovirus exposure and HLA in healthy donors. The study ran its PCR with 60 Vbeta and 13 Jbeta primers. Some clones are missing from TCRdb's copy, which holds only in-frame ones; the method was immunoSEQ multiplex PCR. The sample contains 110,000 to 150,000 clones, over 70% of which appear only once. Sequenced sample: PBMCs. Receptor source: a male donor in good health and CMV-seronegative.

The genes are TRBV28 and TRBJ2-7; 7 positions match TRBD1. The trim removed 7 bases at V and 0 bases at J, leaving 6 bases unmatched. Germline-derived CDR1 and CDR2 are MDHEN and SYDVKM. This CDR3 is built from 14 residues. CDR3 sequence reads: CASNPGQPSYEQYF. The CDR3 DNA reads as TGTGCCAGCAACCCGGGACAGCCCTCCTACGAGCAGTACTTC. The full variable domain, completed using reference TRBV28 and TRBJ2-7, is DVKVTQSSRYLVKRTGEKVFLECVQDMDHENMFWYRQDPGLGLRLIYFSYDVKMKEKGDIPEGYSVSREKKERFSLILESASTNQTSMYLCASNPGQPSYEQYFGPGTRLTVT.

This clone was seen a handful of times. The chain recombines TRBV7-9 with TRBJ2-7; no definite D call. CDR1 and CDR2 (germline): SEHNR, FQNEAQ (reference sequence). CDR3 length: 14 amino acids. The V gene lost 1 base and the J gene lost 0 bases, with 7 bases spanning the gap. The CDR3 sequence: CASSLDSLSYEQYF. CDR3 nucleotide sequence: TGTGCCAGCAGCTTAGACAGCCTCTCCTACGAGCAGTACTTC.

The chain carries TRBV28 and TRBJ1-1; TRBD1 agrees at 9 bases. Trimming cost V 7 bases and J 3 bases; bases outside gene matches: 21. CDR3 length equals 19 residues. Germline V CDR1 and CDR2: MDHEN, SYDVKM. CDR3 sequence: CASKKSLAQGAIRDTEAFF. Written as DNA, the CDR3 is TGTGCCAGCAAAAAATCCCTAGCACAGGGGGCTATTAGGGACACTGAAGCTTTCTTT.

This clone was seen only once. The rearrangement uses TRBV6-5 and TRBJ2-5; 12 bases align to TRBD2. This CDR3 contains 16 residues. V shed 0 bases, J shed 2 bases, and the junction held 1 base outside the gene matches. Germline V lookup: CDR1 MNHEY, CDR2 SVGAGI. This chain's CDR3 is CASSYSTSGGQETQYF. The CDR3 nucleotides are TGTGCCAGCAGTTACTCGACTAGCGGGGGACAAGAGACCCAGTACTTC.

This chain joins TRBV18 and TRBJ1-2; 7 positions agree with TRBD1. CDR3 length: 16 amino acids. V dropped 5 bases and J dropped 1; count of bases not matched to a gene: 10. Per the germline V gene, CDR1 is KGHSH and CDR2 is LQKENI. DNA of the CDR3: TGTGCCAGCTCAGAGGGACAGCCTAATTTTAACTATGGCTACACCTTC. It encodes CASSEGQPNFNYGYTF.